This passage covers 13 T cell receptor beta chains from one sample sequenced in a study of CD8 T cells in ankylosing spondylitis. A single record per CDR3 protein comes from TCRdb applying MiXCR to the 5' RACE reads. The repertoire holds 30,000 to 45,000 distinct CDR3 sequences, 10% seen once, with roughly a sixth in the top ten. The sequenced sample was blood, either unsorted or a sorted T cell fraction (not recorded which). These receptors all stem from a male donor with ankylosing spondylitis or in good health (not recorded which).

Comments on this clonotype: The DNA is omitted, as the CDR3 cannot be located on it reliably, and the CDR3 follows TCRdb's listing. The chain couples TRBV7-5 to TRBJ2-4; the DNA was not used to check the table's D call, TRBD2. TRBV7-5 is assigned pseudogene status. Both ends counted, the CDR3 spans 23 residues. The chain's CDR3 is CISVPEATSLAGGEIEAKNIQYF.

In this sample, this clonotype turned up many times. CDR3 loop: CASTQQGIYGYTF. CDR3 sequence (DNA): TGTGCCAGCACCCAACAGGGGATCTATGGCTACACCTTC. The gene calls are TRBV6-6 and TRBJ1-2; 7 nucleotides match TRBD1. Germline-derived CDR1 and CDR2 are MNHNY and SVGAGI (reference sequence). Trimming cost V 7 bases and J 4 bases; bases outside gene matches: 6. The CDR3 contains 13 residues.

There are many counts of this clonotype. The chain combines TRBV5-1 with TRBJ2-3, with 7 bases that match TRBD1. The germline gives CDR1 SGHRS, CDR2 YFSETQ. The CDR3 has 15 residues. Trimming removed 0 bases from V and 0 bases from J; junction bases left unmatched: 1. CDR3 nucleotides: TGCGCCAGCAGCTTGGAGGGACAGAGCACAGATACGCAGTATTTT. This codes for CASSLEGQSTDTQYF.

This clonotype was recorded at least ten times. The genes are TRBV5-1 and TRBJ2-1; no firm D call. V was trimmed by 2 bases and J by 5 bases, leaving 5 bases between them. CDR3 length: 12 amino acids. Germline CDR1 reads SGHRS; CDR2 reads YFSETQ. The CDR3 loop reads CASSFSNNEQFF. The CDR3 DNA is TGCGCCAGCAGCTTTAGTAACAATGAGCAGTTCTTC.

The chain employs TRBV29-1 and TRBJ2-4, with D perhaps matching TRBD1 or TRBD2 (5 bases each). There are 12 residues in the CDR3. Germline V CDR1 and CDR2: SQVTM, ANQGSEA. Trimming removed 4 bases from V and 4 bases from J, with 8 bases in between. CDR3 nucleotide sequence: TGCAGCGTTGTGGGGGTTAAAAACATTCAGTACTTC. Protein sequence: CSVVGVKNIQYF.

The chain recombines TRBV18 with TRBJ2-3; possibly TRBD1 or TRBD2 for D (5 bases each). The CDR3 is 17 amino acids. The germline V and J ends were trimmed by 1 base and 3 bases, with 17 bases remaining between them. Germline values: CDR1 KGHSH, CDR2 LQKENI. CDR3 nucleotide sequence: TGTGCCAGCTCACCACGGACCCAAATCTGGGGGACAGATACGCAGTATTTT. Protein: CASSPRTQIWGTDTQYF.

This clonotype was detected ten times or more. The rearrangement uses TRBV7-3 and TRBJ2-1; 10 nucleotides line up with TRBD2. Looked up from germline, CDR1 is SGHTA and CDR2 is FQGTGA. This CDR3 region has 16 residues. Trimming took 4 bases from V and 0 from J; bases not matched to a gene: 3. CDR3 DNA: TGTGCCAGCAGCTCTGCTAGCGGGAGCTCCTACAATGAGCAGTTCTTC. Translation: CASSSASGSSYNEQFF.

This clonotype was seen repeatedly, ten times or more. The chain uses TRBV6-1 and TRBJ2-3; no reliable D call. V lost 5 bases and J lost 4, with 13 bases in between. CDR3 size: 14 residues. CDR1 and CDR2 from the germline V gene are MNHNS and SASEGT. The CDR3 here is CASSTLGYPDTQYF. CDR3 nucleotides: TGTGCCAGCAGTACCCTCGGATACCCAGATACGCAGTATTTT.

This clonotype was detected many times. The chain combines TRBV20-1 with TRBJ2-7, with D hard to call. Trimming left V 0 bases short and J 7 bases short, with 19 bases between. The CDR3 consists of 15 residues. CDR1 DFQATT and CDR2 SNEGSKA come from the germline V gene (reference sequence). CDR3 amino acids: CSARDVASLPLEQYF. CDR3 nucleotide sequence: TGCAGTGCTAGAGATGTCGCGAGCCTGCCCTTGGAGCAGTACTTC.

This clonotype was seen many times. The chain has TRBV3-1 and TRBJ2-7, with a weak D call TRBD1 (6 bases). CDR1 is LGHDT, CDR2 YNNKEL, per germline (reference sequence). This CDR3 spans 15 amino acids. Trimming cost V 0 bases and J 5 bases, with 14 bases left between them. As DNA, the CDR3 is TGTGCCAGCAGCCAAGACGGGACAAGGAAGAACGAGCAGTACTTC. Its protein product is CASSQDGTRKNEQYF.

This clonotype was observed many times. The rearrangement links TRBV6-1 to TRBJ1-1; D ambiguous. This CDR3 has 13 amino acids. In germline, CDR1 is MNHNS, CDR2 SASEGT. The V gene lost 6 bases and the J gene lost 1 base, with 9 bases spanning the gap. CDR3 in amino acids: CASRPGPNTEAFF. The CDR3 coding sequence is TGTGCCAGCAGGCCAGGCCCGAACACTGAAGCTTTCTTT.

At least ten counts were recorded for this clonotype. V usage is TRBV7-2 and J usage is TRBJ2-5, with D uncertain. The germline gives CDR1 SGHTA, CDR2 FQGNSA. The CDR3 spans 16 residues. Trimming stripped 5 bases from V and 3 bases from J, with 19 bases between. The CDR3 DNA is TGTGCCAGCAGCCCCCGCCGGGCGCTGGTGGAAGAGACCCAGTACTTC. Translation gives CASSPRRALVEETQYF.

This clonotype was recorded many times. The rearrangement uses TRBV6-2 or TRBV6-3 and TRBJ1-5; D is undetermined. The germline V gene has CDR1 MNHEY and CDR2 SVGEGT. The V and J ends lost 6 bases and 7 bases respectively, with 22 bases between them. The CDR3 runs 16 residues. The CDR3 is CASSLHDRHGRQPQHF. The CDR3 DNA follows: TGTGCCAGCAGCCTCCACGATCGACACGGGCGACAGCCCCAGCATTTT.